Described below is a single T cell receptor beta chain sequence and its context. Its antigen remains unknown. This may come from a read error, since a much larger clone is one base off. Isolation of PBMCs gave at least 6 million cells per sample. Germline V CDR1 and CDR2: SGHRS, YFSETQ. CDR3 length: 16 amino acids. The data belong to a study of blood T cells in healthy people across ages. Sample-barcoded 5' priming and a J-beta primer mix drove a second PCR of roughly 6 to 12 cycles. Every molecule of cDNA carried a tag from a template-switch adaptor with 12 random nucleotides. TCRdb called the 5' RACE reads again in MiXCR, with one record for every CDR3 protein. The sample lists over a million distinct CDR3 sequences; 35% to 45% were seen once. Broader study findings: Naive CD4+ cell counts and diversity both ran higher in long-lived than in aged donors.

This receptor was identified in a woman between 18 and 30 years old in good health. The chain couples TRBV5-1 to TRBJ2-7; 7 bases match TRBD2. The DNA end is more similar to TRBJ2-5, so the J call may be wrong. Sample: blood. CDR3 region: CTSSYPTGSGEETQYF. The CDR3 DNA reads as TGCACCAGCAGTTATCCAACCGGGAGCGGGGAGGAGACCCAGTACTTC.